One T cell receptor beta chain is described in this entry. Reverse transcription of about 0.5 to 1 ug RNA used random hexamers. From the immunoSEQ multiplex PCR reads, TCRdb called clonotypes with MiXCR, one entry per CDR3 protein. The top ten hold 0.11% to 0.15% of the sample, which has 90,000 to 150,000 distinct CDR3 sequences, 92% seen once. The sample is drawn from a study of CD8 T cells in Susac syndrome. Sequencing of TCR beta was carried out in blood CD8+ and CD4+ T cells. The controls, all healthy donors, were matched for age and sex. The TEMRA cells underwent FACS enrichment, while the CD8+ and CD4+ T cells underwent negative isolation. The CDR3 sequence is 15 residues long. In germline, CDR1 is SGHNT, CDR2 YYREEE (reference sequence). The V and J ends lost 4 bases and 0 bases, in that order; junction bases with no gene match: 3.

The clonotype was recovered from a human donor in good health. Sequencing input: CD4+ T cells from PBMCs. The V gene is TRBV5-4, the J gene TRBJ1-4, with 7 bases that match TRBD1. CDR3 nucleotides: TGTGCCAGCAGCCGGGACAGTGCAACTAATGAAAAACTGTTTTTT. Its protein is CASSRDSATNEKLFF.